The entry below gives a single T cell receptor (beta chain) sequence along with its context. Its antigen remains unknown. The record originates from a study of PD-1 blockade in classical Hodgkin lymphoma. Each of the patients experienced relapse following autologous stem cell transplantation, and their brentuximab vedotin exposure differed. Repertoires were generated with immunoSEQ multiplex PCR, while TCRdb's copy carries only in-frame clones and drops some. Seen here are fewer than 90,000 clones, around 90% observed once, and the top ten hold around 20%. The CDR3 length is 13 residues. CDR1 and CDR2 from the germline V gene are MNHNS and SASEGT. Trimming pared 5 bases from V and 5 bases from J, leaving 12 bases between. Study results and limitations: Baseline diversity was lower in partial responders and progressors than complete responders. A significant rise in TCR diversity was seen by C4D1 for CD4+ cells but not for CD8+ cells. Nivolumab initiation under 1 year post-ASCT meant exclusion. Newly diagnosed patients were reported to exhibit reduced baseline TCR diversity relative to healthy donors.

The TCR sequence derives from a human donor with classical Hodgkin lymphoma. This chain connects TRBV6-1 to TRBJ2-5; D call uncertain. Sequencing used peripheral blood mononuclear cells (PBMCs), obtained at baseline. CDR3 sequence reads: CASSFNHGETQYF. CDR3 coding DNA: TGTGCCAGCAGTTTTAATCATGGGGAGACCCAGTACTTC.